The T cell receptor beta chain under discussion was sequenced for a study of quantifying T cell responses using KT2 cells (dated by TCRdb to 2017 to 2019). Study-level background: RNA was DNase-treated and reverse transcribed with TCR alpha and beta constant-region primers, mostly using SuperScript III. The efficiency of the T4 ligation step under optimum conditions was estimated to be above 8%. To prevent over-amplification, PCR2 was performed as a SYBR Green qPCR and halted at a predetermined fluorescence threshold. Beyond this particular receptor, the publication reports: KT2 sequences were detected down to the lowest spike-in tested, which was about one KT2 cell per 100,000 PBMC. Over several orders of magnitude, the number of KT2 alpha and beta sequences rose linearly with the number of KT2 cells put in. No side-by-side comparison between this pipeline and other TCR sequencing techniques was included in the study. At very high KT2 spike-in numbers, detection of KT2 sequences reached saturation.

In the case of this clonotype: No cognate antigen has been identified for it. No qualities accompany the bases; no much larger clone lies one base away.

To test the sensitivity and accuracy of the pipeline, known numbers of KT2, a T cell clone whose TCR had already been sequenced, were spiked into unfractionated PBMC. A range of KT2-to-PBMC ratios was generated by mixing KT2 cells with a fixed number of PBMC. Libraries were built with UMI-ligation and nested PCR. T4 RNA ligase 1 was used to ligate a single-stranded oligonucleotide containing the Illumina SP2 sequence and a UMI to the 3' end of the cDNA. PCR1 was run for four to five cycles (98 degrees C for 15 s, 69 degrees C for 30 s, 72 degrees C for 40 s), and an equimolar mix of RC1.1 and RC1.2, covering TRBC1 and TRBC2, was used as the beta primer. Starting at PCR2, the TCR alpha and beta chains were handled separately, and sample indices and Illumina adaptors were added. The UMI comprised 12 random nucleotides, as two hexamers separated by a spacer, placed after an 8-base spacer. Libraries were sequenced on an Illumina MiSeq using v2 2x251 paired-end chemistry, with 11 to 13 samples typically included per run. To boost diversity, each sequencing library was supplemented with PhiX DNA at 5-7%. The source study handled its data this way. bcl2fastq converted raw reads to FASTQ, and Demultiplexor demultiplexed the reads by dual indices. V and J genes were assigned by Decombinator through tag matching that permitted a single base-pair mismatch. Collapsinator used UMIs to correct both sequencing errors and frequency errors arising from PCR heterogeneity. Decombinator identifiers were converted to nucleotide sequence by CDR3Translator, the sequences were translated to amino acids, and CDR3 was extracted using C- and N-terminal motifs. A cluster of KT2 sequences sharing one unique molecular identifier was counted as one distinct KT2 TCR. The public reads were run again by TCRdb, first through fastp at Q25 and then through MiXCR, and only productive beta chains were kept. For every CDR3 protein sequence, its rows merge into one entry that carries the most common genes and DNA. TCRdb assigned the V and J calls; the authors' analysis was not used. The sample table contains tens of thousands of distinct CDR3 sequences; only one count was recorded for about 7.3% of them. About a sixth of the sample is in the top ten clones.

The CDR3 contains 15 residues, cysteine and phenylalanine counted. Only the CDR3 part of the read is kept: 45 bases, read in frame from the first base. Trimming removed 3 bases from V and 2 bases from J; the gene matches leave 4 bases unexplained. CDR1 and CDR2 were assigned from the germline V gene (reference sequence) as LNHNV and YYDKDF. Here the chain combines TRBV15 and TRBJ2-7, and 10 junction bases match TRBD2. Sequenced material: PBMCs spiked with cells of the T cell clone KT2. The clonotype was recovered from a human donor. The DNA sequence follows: TGTGCCACCAGCAGCGGACTAGCGGATACCTACGAGCAGTACTTC. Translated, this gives CATSSGLADTYEQYF.